The present entry profiles one T cell receptor beta chain with its context. These data come from a study of OX40 agonist ivuxolimab in advanced cancers. The length of the CDR3 is 16 residues. Germline lookup yields CDR1 SGDLS and CDR2 YYNGEE. V was trimmed by 3 bases and J by 7 bases, leaving 22 bases between them. The data were produced by immunoSEQ multiplex PCR, yet TCRdb's version contains in-frame clones alone and is incomplete. The table includes 60,000 to 80,000 clones, roughly 80% detected once. The clonotype was recovered from an adult with an advanced solid tumor such as melanoma, head and neck, liver or kidney cancer. This sequence joins TRBV9 and TRBJ1-1; TRBD1 might be the D (5 bases). The sample in question was CD4+ or CD8+ T cells sorted from blood, obtained in a trial of the OX40 agonist ivuxolimab. In DNA, the CDR3 is TGTGCCAGCAGCGCGATTGGGACCTACCCCGTCGGTGAAGCTTTCTTT. As protein: CASSAIGTYPVGEAFF.